The clone carrying this T cell receptor beta chain was detected ten times or more. What it binds is unknown. This CDR3 spans 14 amino acids. The V end was cut by 4 bases, the J end by 5 bases, with 15 bases between. The germline CDR1 and CDR2 sequences are DFQATT and SNEGSKA (reference sequence). This record belongs to a study of early T cells in non-severe SARS-CoV-2 infection. Overall study: Sequencing targeted bulk RNA from unsorted whole blood, leaving chains unpaired.

TCRdb reprocessed the 5' RACE reads with MiXCR, giving one entry per CDR3 protein. The table lists 40,000 to 60,000 distinct CDR3 sequences, roughly 4.5% of them singletons. Overall study findings and caveats: Anti-spike CD8 specificities were favored by VDJdb matching, whose results missed private and CD4 specificities.

The receptor's source is an adult who was a healthcare worker with PCR-confirmed SARS-CoV-2 infection or an uninfected control (not recorded which). The sample was whole blood. The V and J genes are TRBV20-1 and TRBJ2-1; D might be TRBD1 or TRBD2, each matching 5 bases. CDR3 sequence (DNA): TGCAGTGCTACACGAGGGACCTTTAACAATGAGCAGTTCTTC. Its protein is CSATRGTFNNEQFF.